These T cell receptor beta chains were read from a single sample in a study of PD-L1 blockade in urothelial cancer. This table comes from immunoSEQ multiplex PCR, and its TCRdb copy is limited to in-frame clones, with some not included. The table has 25,000 to 35,000 clones, around nine tenths seen once. The sequencing here drew on PBMCs, taken around atezolizumab (anti-PD-L1) treatment. The receptors were sampled from a man between 45 and 60 years old with urothelial cancer. The CDR3 runs from the conserved cysteine through the conserved F or W.

TRBJ2-5,TRBV30,CAWTRDYQETQYF
TRBJ2-5,TRBV19,CASSSGTGPSQYF
TRBJ2-1,TRBV5-1,CASSWGSGANEQFF
TRBJ2-3,TRBV9,CASSAIPAGSVDTQYF
TRBJ1-2,TRBV6-6,CASSYSTGGGNYGYTF
TRBJ1-6,TRBV4-1,CASRSYRDSNSPLHF
TRBJ2-3,TRBV5-1,CASSRIAGVPTDTQYF
TRBJ2-7,TRBV30,CAWSPGGLSSGEQYF
TRBJ2-3,TRBV19,CASSIALSTDTQYF
TRBJ2-2,TRBV13,CASSLVAGAPGELFF
TRBJ2-7,TRBV14,CASSHVSYEQYF
TRBJ2-3,TRBV30,CAWLLGTGGNTDTQYF
TRBJ1-2,TRBV27,CASSFSVGGIYGYTF
TRBJ1-4,TRBV5-6,CASSVYRGSTTNEKLFF
TRBJ2-4,TRBV5-6,CASSLWGVNIQYF